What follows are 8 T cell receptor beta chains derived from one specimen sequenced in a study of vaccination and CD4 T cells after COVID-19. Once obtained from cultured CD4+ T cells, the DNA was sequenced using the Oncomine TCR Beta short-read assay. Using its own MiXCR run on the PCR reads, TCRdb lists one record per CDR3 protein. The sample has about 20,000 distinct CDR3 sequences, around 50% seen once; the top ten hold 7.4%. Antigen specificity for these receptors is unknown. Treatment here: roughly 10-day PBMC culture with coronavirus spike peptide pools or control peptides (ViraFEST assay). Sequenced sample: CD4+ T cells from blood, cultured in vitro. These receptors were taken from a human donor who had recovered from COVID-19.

The CDR3 DNA reads TGTGCCACCAGTGACGGGGGGGGCGCCAATGAGCAGTTCTTC. As protein: CATSDGGGANEQFF. The gene calls are TRBV24-1 and TRBJ2-1; 8 bases are shared with TRBD2. The ends lost 4 bases at V and 6 bases at J; junction bases unmatched: 4. Germline V lookup: CDR1 KGHDR, CDR2 SFDVKD. CDR3 length equals 14 residues.

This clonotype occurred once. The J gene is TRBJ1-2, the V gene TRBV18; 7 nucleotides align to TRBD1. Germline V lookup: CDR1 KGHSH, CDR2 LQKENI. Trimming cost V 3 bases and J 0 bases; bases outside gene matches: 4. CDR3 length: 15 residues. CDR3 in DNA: TGTGCCAGCTCACCTACAGGGGAAGCTAACTATGGCTACACCTTC. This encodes CASSPTGEANYGYTF.

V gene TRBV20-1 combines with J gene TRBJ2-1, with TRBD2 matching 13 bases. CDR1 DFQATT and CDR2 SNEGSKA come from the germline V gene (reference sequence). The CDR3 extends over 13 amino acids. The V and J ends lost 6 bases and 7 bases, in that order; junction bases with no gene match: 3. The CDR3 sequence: CSARTSGSNEQFF. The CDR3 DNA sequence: TGCAGTGCCCGGACTAGCGGGAGTAATGAGCAGTTCTTC.

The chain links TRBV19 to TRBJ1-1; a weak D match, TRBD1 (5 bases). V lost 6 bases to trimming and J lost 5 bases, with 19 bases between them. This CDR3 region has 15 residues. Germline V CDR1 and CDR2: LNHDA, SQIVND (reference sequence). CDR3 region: CASRVLFGGETEAFF. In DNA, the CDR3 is TGTGCCAGTAGGGTCCTGTTTGGGGGAGAAACTGAAGCTTTCTTT.

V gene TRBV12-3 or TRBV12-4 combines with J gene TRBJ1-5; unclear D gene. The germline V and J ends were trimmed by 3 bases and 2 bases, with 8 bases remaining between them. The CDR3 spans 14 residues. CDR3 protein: CASSFSNGNQPQHF. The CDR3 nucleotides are TGTGCCAGCAGTTTCTCCAATGGCAATCAGCCCCAGCATTTT.

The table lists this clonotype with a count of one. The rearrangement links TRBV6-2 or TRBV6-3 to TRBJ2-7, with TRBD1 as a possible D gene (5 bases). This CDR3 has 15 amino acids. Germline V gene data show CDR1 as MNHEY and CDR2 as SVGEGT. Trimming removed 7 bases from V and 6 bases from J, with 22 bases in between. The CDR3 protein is CASTSHALVGREQYF. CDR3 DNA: TGTGCCAGCACATCGCACGCCCTGGTGGGGCGCGAGCAGTACTTC.

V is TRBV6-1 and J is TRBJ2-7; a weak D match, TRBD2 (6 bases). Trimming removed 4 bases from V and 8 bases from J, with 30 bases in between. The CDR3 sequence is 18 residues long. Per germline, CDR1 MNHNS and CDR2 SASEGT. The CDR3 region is CASSVGTSVGGLPTKQYF. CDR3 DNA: TGTGCCAGCAGTGTGGGGACCTCTGTGGGGGGACTTCCTACGAAGCAGTACTTC.

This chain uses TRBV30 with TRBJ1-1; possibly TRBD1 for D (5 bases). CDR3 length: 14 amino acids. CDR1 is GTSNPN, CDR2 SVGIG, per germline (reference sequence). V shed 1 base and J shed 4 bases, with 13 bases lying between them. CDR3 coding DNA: TGTGCCTGGAGTGCCCCCGGGGGGAGCACTGAAGCTTTCTTT. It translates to CAWSAPGGSTEAFF.